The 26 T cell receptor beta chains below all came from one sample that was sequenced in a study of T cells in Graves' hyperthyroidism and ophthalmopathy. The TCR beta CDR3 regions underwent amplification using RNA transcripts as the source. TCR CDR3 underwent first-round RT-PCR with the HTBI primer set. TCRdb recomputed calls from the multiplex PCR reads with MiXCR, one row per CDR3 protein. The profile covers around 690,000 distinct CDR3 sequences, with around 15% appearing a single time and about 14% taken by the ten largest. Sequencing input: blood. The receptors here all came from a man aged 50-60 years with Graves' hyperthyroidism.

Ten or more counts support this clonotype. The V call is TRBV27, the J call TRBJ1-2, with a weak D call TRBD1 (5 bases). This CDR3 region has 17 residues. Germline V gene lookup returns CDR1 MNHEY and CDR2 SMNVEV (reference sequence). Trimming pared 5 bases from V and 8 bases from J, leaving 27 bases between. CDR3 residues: CASSPEDALGWGLGYTF. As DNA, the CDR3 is TGTGCCAGCAGTCCCGAAGATGCGCTCGGATGGGGGTTAGGCTACACCTTC.

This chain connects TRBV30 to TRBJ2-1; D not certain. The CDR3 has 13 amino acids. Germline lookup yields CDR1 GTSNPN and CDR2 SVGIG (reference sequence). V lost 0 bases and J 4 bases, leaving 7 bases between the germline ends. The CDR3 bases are TGTGCCTGGAGTGTTTTGGAGTACAATGAGCAGTTCTTC. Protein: CAWSVLEYNEQFF.

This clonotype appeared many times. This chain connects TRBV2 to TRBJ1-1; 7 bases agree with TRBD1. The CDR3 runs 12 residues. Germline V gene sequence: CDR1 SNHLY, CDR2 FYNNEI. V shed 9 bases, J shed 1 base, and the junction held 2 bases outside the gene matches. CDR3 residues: CARRTGNTEAFF. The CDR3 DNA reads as TGTGCCAGGCGGACAGGGAACACTGAAGCTTTCTTT. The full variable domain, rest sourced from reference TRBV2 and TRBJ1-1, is EPEVTQTPSHQVTQMGQEVILRCVPISNHLYFYWYRQILGQKVEFLVSFYNNEISEKSEIFDDQFSVERPDGSNFTLKIRSTKLEDSAMYFCARRTGNTEAFFGQGTRLTVV.

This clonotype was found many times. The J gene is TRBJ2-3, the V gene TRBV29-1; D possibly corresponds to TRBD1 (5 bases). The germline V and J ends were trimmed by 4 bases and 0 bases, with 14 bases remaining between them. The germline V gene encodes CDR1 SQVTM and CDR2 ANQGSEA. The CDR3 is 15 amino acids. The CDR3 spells CSVGGRVTSTDTQYF. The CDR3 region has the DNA TGCAGCGTTGGGGGCAGGGTAACTAGCACAGATACGCAGTATTTT.

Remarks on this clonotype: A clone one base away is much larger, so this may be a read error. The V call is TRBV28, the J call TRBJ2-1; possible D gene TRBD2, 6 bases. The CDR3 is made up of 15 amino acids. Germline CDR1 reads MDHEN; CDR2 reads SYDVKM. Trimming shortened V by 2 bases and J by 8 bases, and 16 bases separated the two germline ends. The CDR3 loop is CASSLGDFKSDEQFF. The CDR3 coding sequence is TGTGCCAGCAGTTTAGGGGACTTCAAGTCCGATGAGCAGTTCTTC.

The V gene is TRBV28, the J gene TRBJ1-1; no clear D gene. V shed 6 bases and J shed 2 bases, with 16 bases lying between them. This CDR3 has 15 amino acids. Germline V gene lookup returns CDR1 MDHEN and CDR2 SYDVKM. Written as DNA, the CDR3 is TGTGCCAGCAGCCAAGATGAGCGGGGTAACACTGAAGCTTTCTTT. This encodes CASSQDERGNTEAFF.

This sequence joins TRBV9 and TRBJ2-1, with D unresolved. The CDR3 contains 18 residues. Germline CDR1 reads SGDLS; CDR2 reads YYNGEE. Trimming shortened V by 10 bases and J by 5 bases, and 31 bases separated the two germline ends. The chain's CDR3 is CAPRCKGRRDSTHNEQFF. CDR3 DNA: TGTGCCCCCCGATGCAAGGGTAGAAGAGATTCTACACACAATGAGCAGTTCTTC.

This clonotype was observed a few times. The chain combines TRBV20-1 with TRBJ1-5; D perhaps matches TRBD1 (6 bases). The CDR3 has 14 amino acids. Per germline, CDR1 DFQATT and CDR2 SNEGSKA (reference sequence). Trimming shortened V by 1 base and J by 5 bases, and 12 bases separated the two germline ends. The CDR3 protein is CSARADRRHQPQHF. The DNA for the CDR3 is TGCAGTGCTAGAGCCGACAGGCGCCATCAGCCCCAGCATTTT.

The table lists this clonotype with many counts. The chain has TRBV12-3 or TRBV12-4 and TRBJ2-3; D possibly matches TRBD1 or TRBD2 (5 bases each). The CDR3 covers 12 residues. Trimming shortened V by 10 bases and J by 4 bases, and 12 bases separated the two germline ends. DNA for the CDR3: TGTGCCACGGGGTTAGGGGCAGATACGCAGTATTTT. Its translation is CATGLGADTQYF.

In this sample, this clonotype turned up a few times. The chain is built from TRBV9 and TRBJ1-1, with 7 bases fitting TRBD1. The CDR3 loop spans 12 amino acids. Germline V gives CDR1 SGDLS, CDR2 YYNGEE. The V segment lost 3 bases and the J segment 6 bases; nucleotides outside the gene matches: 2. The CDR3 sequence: CASSAQGPEAFF. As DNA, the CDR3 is TGTGCCAGCAGCGCACAGGGGCCTGAAGCTTTCTTT.

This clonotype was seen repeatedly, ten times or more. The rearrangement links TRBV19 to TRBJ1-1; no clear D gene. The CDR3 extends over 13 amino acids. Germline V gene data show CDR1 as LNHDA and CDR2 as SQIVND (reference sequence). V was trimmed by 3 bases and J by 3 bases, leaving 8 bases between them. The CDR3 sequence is CASSIGIDTEAFF. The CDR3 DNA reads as TGTGCCAGTAGTATCGGGATAGACACTGAAGCTTTCTTT.

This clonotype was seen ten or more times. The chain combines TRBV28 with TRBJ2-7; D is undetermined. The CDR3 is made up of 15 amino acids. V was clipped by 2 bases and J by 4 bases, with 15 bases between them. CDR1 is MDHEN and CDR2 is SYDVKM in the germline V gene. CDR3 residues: CASSLRSRLIYEQYF. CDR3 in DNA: TGTGCCAGCAGTTTAAGGTCGAGACTGATTTACGAGCAGTACTTC.

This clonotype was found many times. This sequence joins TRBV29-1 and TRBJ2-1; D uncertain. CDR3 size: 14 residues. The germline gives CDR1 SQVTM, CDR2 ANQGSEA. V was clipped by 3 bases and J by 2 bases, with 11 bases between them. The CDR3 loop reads CSVDLGSPYNEQFF. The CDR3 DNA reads TGCAGCGTTGATTTAGGCTCTCCCTACAATGAGCAGTTCTTC.

The CDR3 protein is CASSFDGGDQETQYF. Here the CDR3 DNA reads TGCGCCAGCAGCTTCGATGGAGGGGACCAAGAGACCCAGTACTTC. The rearrangement uses TRBV5-1 and TRBJ2-5; D possibly corresponds to TRBD2 (6 bases). This CDR3 is 15 amino acids long. The V and J ends lost 2 bases and 0 bases respectively, with 11 bases between them. The germline V gene has CDR1 SGHRS and CDR2 YFSETQ. The entire variable domain, with the rest obtained from reference TRBV5-1 and TRBJ2-5, is as follows: KAGVTQTPRYLIKTRGQQVTLSCSPISGHRSVSWYQQTPGQGLQFLFEYFSETQRNKGNFPGRFSGRQFSNSRSEMNVSTLELGDSALYLCASSFDGGDQETQYFGPGTRLLVL.

The CDR3 nucleotides are TGTGCCAGCAGACGACTGAACACCGGGGAGCTGTTTTTT. As protein: CASRRLNTGELFF. The chain links TRBV12-3 or TRBV12-4 to TRBJ2-2; D unresolved. This CDR3 comprises 13 residues. V lost 6 bases and J lost 1, with 6 bases in between.

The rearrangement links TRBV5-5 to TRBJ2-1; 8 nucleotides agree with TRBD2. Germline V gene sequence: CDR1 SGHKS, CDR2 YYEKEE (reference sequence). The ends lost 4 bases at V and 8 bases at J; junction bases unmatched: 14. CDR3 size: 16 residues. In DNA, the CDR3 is TGTGCCAGCAGCCTCCGGACTAGCCTCGTTGCCTATGAGCAGTTCTTC. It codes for CASSLRTSLVAYEQFF.

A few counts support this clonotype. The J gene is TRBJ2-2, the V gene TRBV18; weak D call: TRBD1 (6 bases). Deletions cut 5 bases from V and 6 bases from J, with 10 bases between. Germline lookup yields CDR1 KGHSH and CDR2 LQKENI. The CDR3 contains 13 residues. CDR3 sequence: CASSAKGAGELFF. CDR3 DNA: TGTGCCAGCTCAGCCAAGGGGGCCGGGGAGCTGTTTTTT.

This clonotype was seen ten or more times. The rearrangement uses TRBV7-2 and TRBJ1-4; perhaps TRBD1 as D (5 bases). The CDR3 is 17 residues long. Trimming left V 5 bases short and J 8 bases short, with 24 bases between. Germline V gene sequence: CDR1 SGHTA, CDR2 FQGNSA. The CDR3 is CASSPGSGPKPIEKLFF. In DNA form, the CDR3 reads TGTGCCAGCAGCCCAGGGTCGGGTCCAAAACCCATCGAAAAACTGTTTTTT.

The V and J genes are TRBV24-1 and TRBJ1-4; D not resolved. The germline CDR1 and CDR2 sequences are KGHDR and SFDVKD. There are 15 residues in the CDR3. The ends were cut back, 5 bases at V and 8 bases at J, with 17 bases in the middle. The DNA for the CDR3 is TGTGCCACCAGTGCCCACGGGGAGATCGGCGAAAAACTGTTTTTT. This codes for CATSAHGEIGEKLFF.

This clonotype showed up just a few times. CDR3: CSATDRYTEAFF. The CDR3 nucleotides read TGCAGCGCTACGGACAGGTACACTGAAGCTTTCTTT. The chain is built from TRBV29-1 and TRBJ1-1, with 7 bases lining up with TRBD1. Germline CDR1 reads SQVTM; CDR2 reads ANQGSEA. V gave up 7 bases and J gave up 3 bases; unmatched junction bases: 5. The CDR3 consists of 12 residues.

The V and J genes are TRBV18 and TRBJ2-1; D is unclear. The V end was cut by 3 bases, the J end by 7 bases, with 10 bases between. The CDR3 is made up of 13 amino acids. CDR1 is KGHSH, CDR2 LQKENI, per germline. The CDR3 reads CASSPFTLNEQFF. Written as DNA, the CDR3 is TGTGCCAGCTCACCTTTTACTTTAAATGAGCAGTTCTTC.

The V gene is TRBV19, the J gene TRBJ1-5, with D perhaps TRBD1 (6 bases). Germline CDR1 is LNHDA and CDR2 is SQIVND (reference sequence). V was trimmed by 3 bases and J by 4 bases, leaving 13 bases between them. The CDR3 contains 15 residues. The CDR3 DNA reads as TGTGCCAGTAGTATTCAGGGGAGGCTTAATCAGCCCCAGCATTTT. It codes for CASSIQGRLNQPQHF.

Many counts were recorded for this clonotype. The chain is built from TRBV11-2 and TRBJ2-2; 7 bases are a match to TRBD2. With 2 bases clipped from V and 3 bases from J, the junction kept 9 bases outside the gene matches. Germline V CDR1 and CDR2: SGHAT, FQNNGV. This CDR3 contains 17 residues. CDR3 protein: CASSLSSSGTYTGELFF. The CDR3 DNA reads TGTGCCAGCAGCTTAAGTTCTAGCGGTACTTACACCGGGGAGCTGTTTTTT.

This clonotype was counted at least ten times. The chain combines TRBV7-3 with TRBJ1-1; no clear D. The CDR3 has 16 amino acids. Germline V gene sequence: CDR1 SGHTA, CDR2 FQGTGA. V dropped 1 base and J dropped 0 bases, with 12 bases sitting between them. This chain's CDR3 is CASSLNRAGLNTEAFF. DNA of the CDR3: TGTGCCAGCAGCTTAAATCGGGCAGGCTTGAACACTGAAGCTTTCTTT.

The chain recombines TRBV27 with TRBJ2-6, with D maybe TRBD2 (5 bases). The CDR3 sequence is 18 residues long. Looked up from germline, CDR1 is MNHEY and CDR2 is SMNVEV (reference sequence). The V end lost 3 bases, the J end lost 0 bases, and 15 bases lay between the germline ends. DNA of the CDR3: TGTGCCAGCAGTTTCGGGATACCTCTGGTCTCTGGGGCCAACGTCCTGACTTTC. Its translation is CASSFGIPLVSGANVLTF.

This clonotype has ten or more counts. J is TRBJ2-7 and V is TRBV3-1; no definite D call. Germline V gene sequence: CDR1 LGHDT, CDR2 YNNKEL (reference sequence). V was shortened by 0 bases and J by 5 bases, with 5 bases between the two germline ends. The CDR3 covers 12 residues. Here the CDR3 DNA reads TGTGCCAGCAGCCAAGATCTAGACGAGCAGTACTTC. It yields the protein CASSQDLDEQYF.